This T cell receptor (beta chain) came from a study of blood T cells in healthy people across ages. This clonotype was counted a few times. Sample-barcoded 5' priming and a J-beta primer mix drove a second PCR of about 7 to 11 cycles. MiXCR was run by TCRdb on the 5' RACE reads, yielding one entry per CDR3 protein. Among hundreds of thousands of distinct CDR3 sequences listed, approximately 30% were seen once. CDR1 is PRHDT, CDR2 FYEKMQ, per germline (reference sequence). V shed 0 bases and J 4 bases; nucleotides not matched to a gene: 8. This CDR3 region has 17 residues. The sequenced sample was blood. The TCR originated in a woman of 80 years or more in good health. The rearrangement joins TRBV13 to TRBJ1-2, with 10 nucleotides matching TRBD1. DNA of the CDR3: TGTGCCAGCAGCTTAGGGACAGGGGGCGGTGGGGGCTATGGCTACACCTTC. Its translation is CASSLGTGGGGGYGYTF.